Shown below are 3 T cell receptor beta chains from a single sample sequenced in a study of blood T cell repertoires in COVID-19. Only in-frame clones appear in the TCRdb table, and some are missing; sequencing was by immunoSEQ multiplex PCR. The repertoire includes more than 35,000 clones, around 90% of them detected once, and approximately 15% sits in the top ten. Sequenced material: peripheral blood. These receptors all come from a woman aged 25 to 39 in a cohort sampled during active COVID-19.

This sequence joins TRBV11-2 and TRBJ2-7; perhaps TRBD2 as D (7 bases). Trimming stripped 6 bases from V and 4 bases from J, with 16 bases between. The germline V gene has CDR1 SGHAT and CDR2 FQNNGV. This CDR3 has 14 amino acids. The CDR3: CASRKGHGGYEQYF. CDR3 DNA: TGTGCCAGCAGGAAGGGACACGGGGGGTACGAGCAGTACTTC.

V and J are TRBV5-5 and TRBJ1-1; tentatively, D is TRBD1 (6 bases). V gave up 7 bases and J gave up 2 bases, with 21 bases separating them. The CDR3 loop spans 16 amino acids. Looked up from germline, CDR1 is SGHKS and CDR2 is YYEKEE (reference sequence). The CDR3 coding sequence is TGTGCCAGCTTCCTTCTCCCGACAGGACTTAACACTGAAGCTTTCTTT. Its protein product is CASFLLPTGLNTEAFF.

CDR3 coding DNA: TGTGCCAGCAGTGAAAACAGGGGAGGTGGCTACACCTTC. Translation: CASSENRGGGYTF. The V and J genes are TRBV6-1 and TRBJ1-2; TRBD1 aligns across 7 bases. The CDR3 extends over 13 amino acids. V dropped 2 bases and J dropped 7; count of bases not matched to a gene: 4. Germline CDR1 MNHNS, CDR2 SASEGT.